This T cell receptor (beta chain) derives from a study of blood T cell repertoires in COVID-19 (dated by TCRdb to the early 2020s). For context, the study as a whole: The collaborator samples originated in the United States, Italy and Spain and spanned the acute and convalescent phases of COVID-19. The prospective study material was composed of cDNA or gDNA derived from T cells, B-cell-depleted T cells, or PBMCs. The dataset comprised deeply sampled blood TCRbeta repertoires from subjects exposed to, actively infected with, or recovered from COVID-19. The repertoires were released in a freely available public database intended as a resource for research on the immune response to SARS-CoV-2. Samples came from the ongoing ImmuneRACE study (first 160 participants) plus 1,254 subjects from 6 global collaborators. The sample metadata nearly always contained a de-identified subject ID, COVID-19 status, age in years and sex. Where available, HLA class I and class II types were taken from metadata supplied by the sample provider and were not determined by assay-based typing. Broader findings and caveats from the paper: How much clinical and demographic metadata was included differed by source and by participant, and the metadata was provided uncurated.

Worth noting for this clone: The antigen this receptor binds is unknown. There are no base qualities to consult, and no much larger clone falls within one base.

TCRbeta CDR3 regions were amplified from genomic DNA by means of the immunoSEQ Assay, a bias-controlled multiplex PCR. In the authors' own workflow: Nucleated cell counts per sample were estimated from amplification of reference gene primers within the assay. To quantify the absolute abundance of each unique TCRbeta CDR3 rearrangement, sequence reads were collapsed and filtered. Productive Simpson clonality was computed per sample as the square root of Simpson's diversity index over productive rearrangements. The table was pulled from immuneACCESS by TCRdb, which kept in-frame rearrangements only. Such tables lose some clones; where checked, under half of the loss comes from unresolved V genes, and the rest has no known cause. That table furnishes V, J and clone size, whereas the DNA furnished D and trimming. The sample table records 30,000 to 35,000 clones; 90% of these occur just once. Jointly, the top ten make up 12% of the sample.

CDR3 length: 13 amino acids, cysteine to phenylalanine. Just CDR3 DNA is preserved here, 39 bases in frame from base 1. CDR1 and CDR2 are drawn from the germline V gene: SGHTA, FQGTGA. V and J are truncated by 4 bases and 2 bases respectively, leaving an intervening sequence of 8 bases. Each collaborating institution followed its own protocols to collect whole blood in K2EDTA tubes. For TCRbeta analysis, collaborators shipped samples as frozen whole blood, isolated PBMCs, or DNA extracted from either of those sample types. The receptor was isolated from a human donor in a cohort sampled during active COVID-19. The specimen sequenced was peripheral blood. This sequence uses TRBV7-3 and TRBJ1-1; 5 matching bases give a weak D call of TRBD1. The sequenced DNA is TGTGCCAGCAGCTGGGGGGGAAACACTGAAGCTTTCTTT. Translated, this is CASSWGGNTEAFF.